Presented here are 5 T cell receptor beta chains from one specimen sequenced in a study of OX40 agonist ivuxolimab in advanced cancers. TCRdb's copy holds only in-frame clones and misses some; the assay was immunoSEQ multiplex PCR. The sample has 15,000 to 20,000 clones, roughly 73% seen once. The specimen comprised CD4+ or CD8+ T cells sorted from blood, sampled in a trial of the OX40 agonist ivuxolimab. The source of these receptors is an adult with an advanced solid tumor such as melanoma, head and neck, liver or kidney cancer.

The chain has TRBV7-7 and TRBJ2-5; D not resolved. Trimming stripped 2 bases from V and 5 bases from J, with 18 bases between. CDR3 length: 16 amino acids. The germline V gene has CDR1 SSHAT and CDR2 FNYEAQ (reference sequence). The CDR3 spells CASSLRFPQLPETQYF. CDR3 DNA: TGTGCCAGCAGCTTAAGGTTTCCACAGCTTCCCGAGACCCAGTACTTC.

V usage is TRBV6-5 and J usage is TRBJ2-7; the match to TRBD2 covers 8 bases. After removal of 8 bases from V and 5 bases from J, the junction contained 11 bases not matched to a gene. This CDR3 is 14 amino acids long. Germline-derived CDR1 and CDR2 are MNHEY and SVGAGI. CDR3 residues: CASDPGGPDHEQYF. CDR3 in DNA: TGTGCCAGCGATCCGGGAGGGCCCGACCACGAGCAGTACTTC.

This clone was detected once. The chain recombines TRBV11-2 with TRBJ2-1; TRBD2 matches 10 bases. J lost 10 bases, V lost 0 bases, and 6 bases had no gene match. The CDR3 loop spans 15 amino acids. Germline assignment: CDR1 SGHAT and CDR2 FQNNGV. The CDR3 coding sequence is TGTGCCAGCAGCTTAGACCCTAGCGGGAGTTGGGAGCAGTTCTTC. Translated, it gives CASSLDPSGSWEQFF.

This sequence joins TRBV7-6 and TRBJ2-3; 10 bases fit TRBD2. The ends lost 5 bases at V and 5 bases at J; junction bases unmatched: 4. The CDR3 runs 14 residues. CDR1 and CDR2 from the germline V gene are SGHVS and FNYEAQ. The CDR3 coding sequence is TGTGCCAGCAGCCTTAGGACTAGCGGAGATACGCAGTATTTT. This codes for CASSLRTSGDTQYF.

The chain recombines TRBV5-6 with TRBJ2-6; tentative D call: TRBD1 (5 bases). CDR3 size: 16 residues. Germline V gives CDR1 SGHDT, CDR2 YYEEEE. Trimming removed 6 bases from V and 0 bases from J, with 13 bases in between. DNA for the CDR3: TGTGCCAGCACCCGGACATCGGTCTCTGGGGCCAACGTCCTGACTTTC. This encodes CASTRTSVSGANVLTF. The entire variable domain, with the rest obtained from reference TRBV5-6 and TRBJ2-6, is as follows: DAGVTQSPTHLIKTRGQQVTLRCSPKSGHDTVSWYQQALGQGPQFIFQYYEEEERQRGNFPDRFSGHQFPNYSSELNVNALLLGDSALYLCASTRTSVSGANVLTFGAGSRLTVL.